Described below is a single T cell receptor (beta chain) sequence and its context. V gave up 3 bases and J gave up 0 bases, with 13 bases separating them. This CDR3 contains 16 residues. Germline assignment: CDR1 SGDLS and CDR2 YYNGEE. This specimen comes from a study of shared clonotypes between healthy human individuals. TCRdb keeps only in-frame clones here, not all; method: immunoSEQ multiplex PCR. This table holds some 2 million clones, 95% found once. The study drew its donors from healthy HIV-negative adults without recent acute infections or vaccinations. A split of CD4+ cells into CD45RA+ naive and CD45RA-negative memory subsets was performed.

The sample taken for sequencing was naive CD4+ T cells sorted from blood. As for subset: CD45RA+ positively selected. The genes are TRBV9 and TRBJ1-3, with D possibly TRBD1 on 5 matching bases. This clonotype originated in a man younger than 35 in good health. Here the CDR3 reads CASSEAPGNSGNTIYF. The CDR3 nucleotides are TGTGCCAGCAGCGAGGCCCCAGGGAACTCTGGAAACACCATATATTTT.